This TCR beta chain stems from a study of cytomegalovirus exposure and HLA in healthy donors. Concerning this clone itself: What it binds is unknown.

Primers: 60 Vbeta forward and 13 Jbeta reverse. Some clones are missing from TCRdb's copy, which holds only in-frame ones; the method was immunoSEQ multiplex PCR. The sample includes approximately 79,000 clones, about 79% of them seen just once. Germline V gene lookup returns CDR1 SGHAT and CDR2 FQNNGV. V lost 6 bases, J lost 3 bases, and 8 bases stayed unmatched. The CDR3 extends over 15 amino acids. Whole-study results and caveats: The study flagged around 160 TCR beta chains as cytomegalovirus-associated. CMV antigen specificity was confirmed in vitro for three CMV-associated chains. Common viral pathogens seemed, in a later analysis, to connect with several of the most significant clusters.

The source material was PBMCs. The origin of this receptor is a male donor in good health and CMV-seropositive. The chain has TRBV11-2 and TRBJ2-1; 7 positions match TRBD2. In DNA, the CDR3 is TGTGCCAGCAGAGGGCCTAGCGGAATCTACAATGAGCAGTTCTTC. This gives the protein CASRGPSGIYNEQFF.